This is a list of T cell receptor beta chains from one sample in a study of persistence of HIV-infected CD4 T cells. The repertoire was sequenced with immunoSEQ multiplex PCR; TCRdb's copy has only in-frame clones and lacks some. This table has some 41,000 clones, about 85% appearing once. Antigen specificity for these receptors is unknown. The source was CD4+ T cells sorted from PBMCs after roughly 18-hour stimulation, collected from a patient who received antiretroviral therapy. These receptors all stem from an adult man with HIV who was CMV-seropositive. The CDR3 runs from the conserved cysteine through the conserved F or W. The D gene is left open where the match is weak. A row's size may be missing; if present it is once, few, many or a size class.

size	V	J	D	CDR3	DNA
.	TRBV19	TRBJ2-2	TRBD1	CASSIQRQGAGELFF	TGTGCCAGTAGTATACAAAGACAGGGGGCCGGGGAGCTGTTTTTT
.	TRBV9	TRBJ1-2	.	CASSVGTEHYGYTF	TGTGCCAGCAGCGTAGGGACAGAACACTATGGCTACACCTTC
.	TRBV19	TRBJ1-2	.	CASADRPRDGYTF	TGTGCCAGTGCCGACAGGCCAAGGGATGGCTACACCTTC
.	TRBV18	TRBJ1-3	.	CASSPDPGSGNTIYF	TGTGCCAGCTCACCTGACCCAGGGTCTGGAAACACCATATATTTT
.	TRBV1	TRBJ2-4	.	CTSSQDWVIAGGFDREAKNIQYF	TGCACCAGCAGCCAAGATTGGGTAATAGCGGGGGGCTTTGATCGGGAAGCCAAAAACATTCAGTACTTC
once	TRBV7-9	TRBJ2-7	.	CASSLGLMGGEQYF	TGTGCCAGCAGCTTGGGCCTAATGGGGGGCGAGCAGTACTTC
.	TRBV27	TRBJ2-3	.	CASSFSTDTQYF	TGTGCCAGCAGTTTTAGCACAGATACGCAGTATTTT
.	TRBV14	TRBJ1-1	.	CASSQGRRAEAFF	TGTGCCAGCAGCCAAGGGCGCAGAGCTGAAGCTTTCTTT
.	TRBV5-6	TRBJ1-1	TRBD1	CASSLQRTGVNTEAFF	TGTGCCAGCAGCTTGCAGCGGACAGGGGTGAACACTGAAGCTTTCTTT
.	TRBV5-1	TRBJ1-2	.	CASSLAVGVKSEKNYGYTF	TGCGCCAGCAGCTTGGCCGTCGGGGTAAAAAGTGAGAAGAACTATGGCTACACCTTC
.	TRBV13	TRBJ1-2	.	CASSLRRGFGYTF	TGTGCCAGCAGCTTACGCAGGGGATTCGGCTACACCTTC
.	TRBV5-5	TRBJ1-3	.	CASAPGGVLAGNTIYF	TGTGCCAGCGCTCCGGGAGGGGTCCTCGCTGGAAACACCATATATTTT
.	TRBV15	TRBJ2-2	.	CATSFGEKLRELFF	TGTGCCACCAGCTTTGGGGAGAAGCTACGGGAGCTGTTTTTT
.	TRBV4-1	TRBJ2-3	TRBD2	CASSNPGLAGGPRSTDTQYF	TGCGCCAGCAGCAACCCGGGACTAGCGGGGGGGCCTCGGAGCACAGATACGCAGTATTTT
.	TRBV19	TRBJ2-3	.	CASGGRTDTQYF	TGTGCCAGCGGAGGACGCACAGATACGCAGTATTTT
.	TRBV2	TRBJ1-1	.	CASLRNTEAFF	TGTGCCAGCTTACGGAACACTGAAGCTTTCTTT
.	TRBV13	TRBJ2-3	.	CASSSWMLSSTDTQYF	TGTGCCAGCAGCTCCTGGATGTTGTCTAGCACAGATACGCAGTATTTT
few	TRBV19	TRBJ1-2	TRBD1	CASRGQGDTYGYTF	TGTGCCAGTAGGGGACAGGGGGATACCTATGGCTACACCTTC
.	TRBV27	TRBJ1-5	.	CASSLGAYQPQHF	TGTGCCAGCAGTTTAGGGGCTTATCAGCCCCAGCATTTT
.	TRBV6-5	TRBJ1-3	.	CASSSPQGNTIYF	TGTGCCAGCAGTTCCCCCCAGGGAAACACCATATATTTT
.	TRBV3-1/TRBV3-2	TRBJ1-4	.	CASSRAGVYEKLFF	TGTGCCAGCAGCCGTGCGGGGGTTTATGAAAAACTGTTTTTT
few	TRBV5-1	TRBJ2-2	TRBD1	CASSWKTGSNTGELFF	TGCGCCAGCAGCTGGAAGACAGGGTCGAACACCGGGGAGCTGTTTTTT
once	TRBV6-5	TRBJ1-4	.	CASRKPHGDEKLFF	TGTGCCAGCAGGAAGCCCCACGGTGATGAAAAACTGTTTTTT
.	TRBV7-2	TRBJ2-7	.	CASSLVGSSYEQYF	TGTGCCAGCAGCTTAGTAGGGAGCTCCTACGAGCAGTACTTC
few	TRBV6-5	TRBJ1-4	TRBD1	CASSRDRYEKLFF	TGTGCCAGCAGCCGGGACAGATACGAAAAACTGTTTTTT
.	TRBV5-1	TRBJ1-2	TRBD1	CASSRTGDGYGYTF	TGCGCCAGCAGCCGGACAGGGGATGGCTATGGCTACACCTTC
.	TRBV5-1	TRBJ2-3	.	CASSLAGSGPDTQYF	TGCGCCAGCAGCTTGGCCGGGTCCGGGCCTGATACGCAGTATTTT
.	TRBV5-5	TRBJ1-5	.	CASSLSQSVVTQHF	TGTGCCAGCAGCTTGAGTCAGTCGGTTGTGACCCAGCATTTT
.	TRBV3-1/TRBV3-2	TRBJ2-7	TRBD1	CASSQSDRGSYEQYF	TGTGCCAGCAGCCAATCGGACAGGGGATCGTACGAGCAGTACTTC
.	TRBV6-5	TRBJ2-5	TRBD2	CASSYSRGGKETQYF	TGTGCCAGCAGTTACTCGCGCGGGGGGAAGGAGACCCAGTACTTC
.	TRBV6-5	TRBJ2-4	TRBD1	CASRHMDRAQNIQYF	TGTGCCAGCAGACACATGGACAGGGCCCAAAACATTCAGTACTTC
.	TRBV9	TRBJ1-6	.	CASSVEPTASNSPLHF	TGTGCCAGCAGCGTAGAACCGACAGCCTCTAATTCACCCCTCCACTTT
.	TRBV7-8	TRBJ1-6	.	CASRGPGSNSPLHF	TGTGCCAGCAGGGGACCGGGGTCTAATTCACCCCTCCACTTT
.	TRBV7-3	TRBJ1-1	TRBD1	CASSPQGANTEAFF	TGTGCCAGCAGCCCACAGGGGGCCAACACTGAAGCTTTCTTT
.	TRBV30	TRBJ1-1	.	CAWSRGGTEAFF	TGTGCCTGGAGCAGGGGAGGTACTGAAGCTTTCTTT
once	TRBV2	TRBJ2-3	.	CASSADGGTDTQYF	TGTGCCAGCAGCGCTGACGGAGGGACAGATACGCAGTATTTT
.	TRBV6-5	TRBJ1-2	TRBD1	CASSSTGFGRGYTF	TGTGCCAGCAGCTCGACAGGGTTTGGGAGAGGCTACACCTTC
.	TRBV5-5	TRBJ1-2	.	CASSLDSGYGYGYTF	TGTGCCAGCAGCTTGGATAGCGGGTACGGCTATGGCTACACCTTC
once	TRBV9	TRBJ2-1	TRBD2	CASSALAGGSYNEQFF	TGTGCCAGCAGCGCCTTAGCGGGGGGGTCCTACAATGAGCAGTTCTTC